A selection of T cell receptor beta chains follows, all from one sample in a study of human T cells and chemical hapten exposure. In TCRdb, the RACE reads were re-called with MiXCR into one record per CDR3 protein. The data show 75,000 to 95,000 distinct CDR3 sequences, 12% seen once. Sequencing was performed on whole blood, taken in connection with sensitization to the hapten diphenylcyclopropenone (DPC). The source of these receptors is an older woman with alopecia areata. Some clones in this sample may be carry-over from other donors' samples. Each CDR3 is given with its conserved first and last residue. The D gene is left open where the match is weak. Some rows have no size entry. The others give once, few or many, or a class for an expanded clone.

j_call: TRBJ2-3
d_call: NA
cdr3_length: 15
clone_size: NA
v_call: TRBV14
cdr3_nt: TGTGCCAGCAGCCACGGGACCGGTAGCACAGATACGCAGTATTTT
cdr3_aa: CASSHGTGSTDTQYF

j_call: TRBJ2-1
d_call: TRBD2
cdr3_length: 15
clone_size: many
v_call: TRBV2
cdr3_nt: TGTGCCAGCACCCTCCGACTAGCGGGGGGCGCCAAGCAGTTCTTC
cdr3_aa: CASTLRLAGGAKQFF

j_call: TRBJ2-2
d_call: TRBD2
cdr3_length: 15
clone_size: few
v_call: TRBV11-2
cdr3_nt: TGTGCCAGCAGCTTAAAGCGGGGGAACACCGGGGAGCTGTTTTTT
cdr3_aa: CASSLKRGNTGELFF

j_call: TRBJ2-7
d_call: NA
cdr3_length: 15
clone_size: many
v_call: TRBV29-1
cdr3_nt: TGCAGCGTTGCTTTGGTTGGAGGGCTCTCCTACGAGCAGTACTTC
cdr3_aa: CSVALVGGLSYEQYF

j_call: TRBJ2-7
d_call: TRBD1
cdr3_length: 14
clone_size: NA
v_call: TRBV11-1
cdr3_nt: TGTGCCAGCACGAAGACAGGGGCCACCTACGAGCAGTACTTC
cdr3_aa: CASTKTGATYEQYF

j_call: TRBJ1-5
d_call: NA
cdr3_length: 14
clone_size: many
v_call: TRBV3-1
cdr3_nt: TGTGCCAGCAGTTACGCAGGGCCTGATCAGCCCCAGCATTTT
cdr3_aa: CASSYAGPDQPQHF

j_call: TRBJ1-1
d_call: NA
cdr3_length: 13
clone_size: NA
v_call: TRBV5-5
cdr3_nt: TGTGCCAGCAGCTCGAGAAGGAACACTGAAGCTTTCTTT
cdr3_aa: CASSSRRNTEAFF

j_call: TRBJ2-2
d_call: NA
cdr3_length: 15
clone_size: NA
v_call: TRBV13
cdr3_nt: TGTGCCAGCAGCTTAGTAGGACAGAACACCGGGGAGCTGTTTTTT
cdr3_aa: CASSLVGQNTGELFF

j_call: TRBJ1-2
d_call: NA
cdr3_length: 14
clone_size: NA
v_call: TRBV5-6
cdr3_nt: TGTGCCAGCAGCCAGCTCGGACGGGACTATGGCTACACCTTC
cdr3_aa: CASSQLGRDYGYTF

j_call: TRBJ2-5
d_call: TRBD2
cdr3_length: 14
clone_size: NA
v_call: TRBV18
cdr3_nt: TGTGCCAGCTCACCACAGCGGGGCCAAGAGACCCAGTACTTC
cdr3_aa: CASSPQRGQETQYF

j_call: TRBJ1-5
d_call: NA
cdr3_length: 13
clone_size: many
v_call: TRBV20-1
cdr3_nt: TGCAGTGCTAGACTGGGAATTGGCCAGCCCCAGCATTTT
cdr3_aa: CSARLGIGQPQHF

j_call: TRBJ1-1
d_call: TRBD1
cdr3_length: 13
clone_size: NA
v_call: TRBV10-1
cdr3_nt: TGCGCCAGCAGTGAGCGGGGACAGGGTGAAGCTTTCTTT
cdr3_aa: CASSERGQGEAFF

j_call: TRBJ2-3
d_call: NA
cdr3_length: 15
clone_size: many
v_call: TRBV7-2
cdr3_nt: TGTGCCAGCAGCCTTTGGGGTATTGGCACAGATACGCAGTATTTT
cdr3_aa: CASSLWGIGTDTQYF

j_call: TRBJ1-2
d_call: NA
cdr3_length: 12
clone_size: many
v_call: TRBV29-1
cdr3_nt: TGCAGCGCCGGGGGGGCGAACTATGGCTACACCTTC
cdr3_aa: CSAGGANYGYTF

j_call: TRBJ2-5
d_call: NA
cdr3_length: 14
clone_size: NA
v_call: TRBV3-1
cdr3_nt: TGTGCCAGCAGCCAAAAGAGGGATTGGGAGACCCAGTACTTC
cdr3_aa: CASSQKRDWETQYF

j_call: TRBJ1-6
d_call: NA
cdr3_length: 13
clone_size: NA
v_call: TRBV20-1
cdr3_nt: TGCAGTGCTAGGACAGTCTATAATTCACCCCTCCACTTT
cdr3_aa: CSARTVYNSPLHF

j_call: TRBJ1-3
d_call: NA
cdr3_length: 14
clone_size: many
v_call: TRBV20-1
cdr3_nt: TGCAGTGCTAGAGTTTCGGGGGCTGGAGACACCATATATTTT
cdr3_aa: CSARVSGAGDTIYF

j_call: TRBJ1-2
d_call: NA
cdr3_length: 13
clone_size: many
v_call: TRBV6-2/TRBV6-3
cdr3_nt: TGTGCCAGCAGAAGGACAGTGGCGAGGGGCTACACCTTC
cdr3_aa: CASRRTVARGYTF

j_call: TRBJ2-7
d_call: TRBD1
cdr3_length: 15
clone_size: NA
v_call: TRBV18
cdr3_nt: TGTGCCAGCTCACCGGGGACAGGGGGCGAAGTTCTGCAGTACTTC
cdr3_aa: CASSPGTGGEVLQYF

j_call: TRBJ1-5
d_call: NA
cdr3_length: 13
clone_size: many
v_call: TRBV7-6
cdr3_nt: TGTGCCAGCAGCTCACAGGAGTATCAGCCCCAGCATTTT
cdr3_aa: CASSSQEYQPQHF

j_call: TRBJ1-5
d_call: NA
cdr3_length: 14
clone_size: many
v_call: TRBV2
cdr3_nt: TGTGCCAGCAGTTCAGTGATTAGCAATCAGCCCCAGCATTTT
cdr3_aa: CASSSVISNQPQHF

j_call: TRBJ1-3
d_call: TRBD1
cdr3_length: 18
clone_size: NA
v_call: TRBV5-1
cdr3_nt: TGCGCCAGCAGCCGAGGGGGCGCGGGAATCAATCCTGGAAACACCATATATTTT
cdr3_aa: CASSRGGAGINPGNTIYF

j_call: TRBJ1-2
d_call: NA
cdr3_length: 16
clone_size: many
v_call: TRBV29-1
cdr3_nt: TGCAGCGTTGAAGCCCCCGGGGCAGGTCGCCGCTATGGCTACACCTTC
cdr3_aa: CSVEAPGAGRRYGYTF

j_call: TRBJ2-7
d_call: NA
cdr3_length: 12
clone_size: NA
v_call: TRBV5-1
cdr3_nt: TGCGCCAGCAGCTACTTCGACGGAGAGCAGTACTTC
cdr3_aa: CASSYFDGEQYF

j_call: TRBJ2-7
d_call: TRBD2
cdr3_length: 17
clone_size: NA
v_call: TRBV20-1
cdr3_nt: TGCAGTGCTAGTTTACCCTGGGGGACTAGCGTTACCTACGAGCAGTACTTC
cdr3_aa: CSASLPWGTSVTYEQYF

j_call: TRBJ2-2
d_call: NA
cdr3_length: 15
clone_size: NA
v_call: TRBV7-3
cdr3_nt: TGTGCCAGCAGCGCAGGATACGGTGGGACCGGGGAGCTGTTTTTT
cdr3_aa: CASSAGYGGTGELFF

j_call: TRBJ1-2
d_call: NA
cdr3_length: 16
clone_size: many
v_call: TRBV7-9
cdr3_nt: TGTGCCAGCAGCAGTACCGGGGGCTCCTCACTCTATGGCTACACCTTC
cdr3_aa: CASSSTGGSSLYGYTF

j_call: TRBJ2-3
d_call: NA
cdr3_length: 14
clone_size: many
v_call: TRBV29-1
cdr3_nt: TGCAGCGTCTCAGACGGATATAGCACAGATACGCAGTATTTT
cdr3_aa: CSVSDGYSTDTQYF

j_call: TRBJ2-7
d_call: NA
cdr3_length: 15
clone_size: many
v_call: TRBV30
cdr3_nt: TGTGCCTGGAACCAACCCCCGAGGACCTCCAACGAGCAGTACTTC
cdr3_aa: CAWNQPPRTSNEQYF

j_call: TRBJ2-7
d_call: NA
cdr3_length: 14
clone_size: NA
v_call: TRBV27
cdr3_nt: TGTGTCAGCAGTTTATTGGCGAGCTCCTACGAGCAGTACTTC
cdr3_aa: CVSSLLASSYEQYF

j_call: TRBJ2-3
d_call: TRBD2
cdr3_length: 14
clone_size: NA
v_call: TRBV20-1
cdr3_nt: TGCAGTCCCGGCGGGGGTGGTAGCACAGATACGCAGTATTTT
cdr3_aa: CSPGGGGSTDTQYF

j_call: TRBJ2-1
d_call: NA
cdr3_length: 13
clone_size: NA
v_call: TRBV10-3
cdr3_nt: TGTGCCATCAGCCTTAGAGGTGACATTGAGCAGTTCTTC
cdr3_aa: CAISLRGDIEQFF

j_call: TRBJ2-2
d_call: NA
cdr3_length: 13
clone_size: many
v_call: TRBV24-1
cdr3_nt: TGTGCCACCAGTGACCATTCCACCGGGGAGCTGTTTTTT
cdr3_aa: CATSDHSTGELFF

j_call: TRBJ2-5
d_call: NA
cdr3_length: 15
clone_size: many
v_call: TRBV7-2
cdr3_nt: TGTGCCAGCAACAAATTACAGGGAAACCAAGAGACCCAGTACTTC
cdr3_aa: CASNKLQGNQETQYF

j_call: TRBJ1-5
d_call: TRBD1
cdr3_length: 13
clone_size: NA
v_call: TRBV30
cdr3_nt: TGTGCCTGGAACGACAGGGTTGATCAGCCCCAGCATTTT
cdr3_aa: CAWNDRVDQPQHF

j_call: TRBJ1-6
d_call: NA
cdr3_length: 14
clone_size: many
v_call: TRBV7-3
cdr3_nt: TGTGCCAGCAGCTTAAGGGCCAGTCGTTCACCCCTCCACTTT
cdr3_aa: CASSLRASRSPLHF

j_call: TRBJ2-1
d_call: TRBD1
cdr3_length: 16
clone_size: many
v_call: TRBV24-1
cdr3_nt: TGTGCCACTAGACCTTTTAGACAGGGCACCTACAATGAGCAGTTCTTC
cdr3_aa: CATRPFRQGTYNEQFF

j_call: TRBJ2-3
d_call: TRBD2
cdr3_length: 14
clone_size: many
v_call: TRBV20-1
cdr3_nt: TGCAGTGCTACTCGCGGGGGGCATACAGATACGCAGTATTTT
cdr3_aa: CSATRGGHTDTQYF

j_call: TRBJ1-2
d_call: TRBD1
cdr3_length: 12
clone_size: few
v_call: TRBV10-3
cdr3_nt: TGTGCCGTCACCGGGACAGGGTACGGCTACACCTTC
cdr3_aa: CAVTGTGYGYTF

j_call: TRBJ2-2
d_call: NA
cdr3_length: 15
clone_size: few
v_call: TRBV5-1
cdr3_nt: TGCGCCAGCACCCTCGCTTCAGCGCCCACCGGGGAGCTGTTTTTT
cdr3_aa: CASTLASAPTGELFF

j_call: TRBJ2-3
d_call: NA
cdr3_length: 16
clone_size: few
v_call: TRBV9
cdr3_nt: TGTGCCAGCAGCCCCCTGATGAGAGAGAACACAGATATGCAGTATTTT
cdr3_aa: CASSPLMRENTDMQYF

j_call: TRBJ1-5
d_call: TRBD1
cdr3_length: 15
clone_size: NA
v_call: TRBV19
cdr3_nt: TGTGCCGGTAGCACCCACACAGGGGGCAATCAGCCCCAGCATTTT
cdr3_aa: CAGSTHTGGNQPQHF